This is a list of T cell receptor beta chains from one sample in a study of blood T cell repertoires in COVID-19. Profiled with immunoSEQ multiplex PCR; TCRdb holds only in-frame clones, not every one. The sample carries about 260,000 clones, 70% to 85% recorded once. The sequencing sample was made of peripheral blood. These receptors were obtained from a woman of 80 years or more with acute or convalescent COVID-19. Each CDR3 is given with its conserved first and last residue. The D gene is left open where the match is weak. Expanded clones get a size class; other rows say once, few or many, or leave the size out.

J,D,V,size,DNA,CDR3
TRBJ2-7,TRBD2,TRBV3-1/TRBV3-2,-,TGTGCCAGCAGCCAAGGACTAGCGGCGTCCTACGAGCAGTACTTC,CASSQGLAASYEQYF
TRBJ1-1,-,TRBV6-4,-,TGTGCCAGCAGTGACTCTGGACAGCCCCACACTGAAGCTTTCTTT,CASSDSGQPHTEAFF
TRBJ1-5,-,TRBV7-2,once,TGTGCCAGCAGCTTAGATACAGGCAATCAGCCCCAGCATTTT,CASSLDTGNQPQHF
TRBJ2-3,-,TRBV14,-,TGTGCCAGCAGCCAGACACTAGTACAAGGCACAGATACGCAGTATTTT,CASSQTLVQGTDTQYF
TRBJ2-3,-,TRBV14,-,TGTGCCAGCAGGGCCCTCGAGGGTGCTAGCACAGATACGCAGTATTTT,CASRALEGASTDTQYF
TRBJ1-2,-,TRBV19,-,TGTGCCAGCCGCCCAGGGTTTGGTGGCTACACCTTC,CASRPGFGGYTF
TRBJ2-7,TRBD2,TRBV11-2,-,TGTGCCAGCAGCTTAGCCCCTAGCGGGAGAGGCCACGAGCAGTACTTC,CASSLAPSGRGHEQYF
TRBJ1-4,TRBD1,TRBV7-9,-,TGTGCCAGCAGCTTAGCCGGACAGGGGGCGACTCACGAAAAACTGTTTTTT,CASSLAGQGATHEKLFF
TRBJ1-2,TRBD1,TRBV3-1/TRBV3-2,-,TGTGCCAGCAGCCAAGTAGAGGGGGCGGGCTATGGCTACACCTTC,CASSQVEGAGYGYTF
TRBJ1-3,-,TRBV3-1/TRBV3-2,-,TGTGCCAGCAGCAGTAAGGGGCCCAGCTCTGGAAACACCATATATTTT,CASSSKGPSSGNTIYF
TRBJ1-5,TRBD1,TRBV19,-,TGTGCCAGTACTTTCGGACAGGGTAGCAATCAGCCCCAGCATTTT,CASTFGQGSNQPQHF
TRBJ2-2,-,TRBV11-1,-,TGTGCCAGCAGCCCGAGTGGTGGCACCGGGGAGCTGTTTTTT,CASSPSGGTGELFF
TRBJ2-3,TRBD2,TRBV9,-,TGTGCCAGCAGCGTAGCACTAGCGCGAGGCACAGATACGCAGTATTTT,CASSVALARGTDTQYF
TRBJ1-2,-,TRBV11-2,few,TGTGCCAGCAGTAACACTAACTATGGCTACACCTTC,CASSNTNYGYTF
TRBJ2-4,-,TRBV6-6,-,TGTGCCAGCAGTTTCCTAACCAAAAACATTCAGTACTTC,CASSFLTKNIQYF
TRBJ2-3,-,TRBV28,-,TGTGCCAGCAGTTCCCTCGGTCCAGCGGAAGATACGCAGTATTTT,CASSSLGPAEDTQYF
TRBJ1-2,-,TRBV19,-,TGTGCCAGTAATCTCCGGCAGGGTAACTATGGCTACACCTTC,CASNLRQGNYGYTF
TRBJ1-5,-,TRBV2,-,TGTGCCAGCAGTGAAGACAGGGTAGATAGCAATCAGCCCCAGCATTTT,CASSEDRVDSNQPQHF
TRBJ2-7,TRBD1,TRBV5-6,few,TGTGCCAGCAGCCTCAAACGGACAGGCCGACGATACGAGCAGTACTTC,CASSLKRTGRRYEQYF
TRBJ1-1,-,TRBV19,-,TGTGCCAGTAACACCCGAAAGGGTGTGCGGGGGAACACTGAAGCTTTCTTT,CASNTRKGVRGNTEAFF
TRBJ2-1,TRBD2,TRBV7-2,-,TGTGCCAGCAGCCCGGGACTATTAATACCTAATGAGCAGTTCTTC,CASSPGLLIPNEQFF
TRBJ1-3,TRBD1,TRBV4-1,once,TGCGCCAGCAGCCAGGGACAGGGGCCGGCTGGAAACACCATATATTTT,CASSQGQGPAGNTIYF
TRBJ1-6,TRBD1,TRBV19,-,TGTGCCAGTAGTATAAGGACAGGCCTCTATAATTCACCCCTCCACTTT,CASSIRTGLYNSPLHF
TRBJ2-5,TRBD1,TRBV3-1/TRBV3-2,-,TGTGCCAGCAGCCAAGATAGGGGGCTCCAAGAGACCCAGTACTTC,CASSQDRGLQETQYF
TRBJ1-5,TRBD1,TRBV2,-,TGTGCCAGCAGTGAAGTACAGGGGAACAATCAGCCCCAGCATTTT,CASSEVQGNNQPQHF
TRBJ2-7,-,TRBV4-1,-,TGCGCCAGCAGCCTAGGAACCCAACAGGTATTGGACGAGCAGTACTTC,CASSLGTQQVLDEQYF
TRBJ2-3,TRBD1,TRBV7-9,-,TGTGCCAGCAGCCGCCGGGGACAGGAGGCAGATACGCAGTATTTT,CASSRRGQEADTQYF
TRBJ2-3,TRBD2,TRBV7-3,-,TGTGCCAGCAGCACCGCGGGACTAACCACAGATACGCAGTATTTT,CASSTAGLTTDTQYF
TRBJ2-7,-,TRBV18,-,TGTGCCAGCTCACCCGGTGTTATGAGCGAGCAGTACTTC,CASSPGVMSEQYF
TRBJ1-5,-,TRBV2,-,TGTGCCAGCAGTCAGGGTAATAGCAATCAGCCCCAGCATTTT,CASSQGNSNQPQHF
TRBJ2-7,TRBD2,TRBV5-6,-,TGTGCCAGCAGCTTGGGACTAGCGCTTATCTACGAGCAGTACTTC,CASSLGLALIYEQYF
TRBJ1-3,TRBD1,TRBV6-2/TRBV6-3,-,TGTGCCAGCAGTGGGGACAGGGGCTCTGGAAACACCATATATTTT,CASSGDRGSGNTIYF
TRBJ1-5,TRBD1,TRBV5-6,-,TGTGCCAGCAGCATCGACAGGGGCGGTCAGCCCCAGCATTTT,CASSIDRGGQPQHF
TRBJ1-1,-,TRBV18,-,TGTGCCAGCTCTAGGGAGGACGCTGAAGCTTTCTTT,CASSREDAEAFF
TRBJ2-3,-,TRBV4-1,-,TGCGCCAGCAGCCAGAGGGCGGGAAGCACAGATACGCAGTATTTT,CASSQRAGSTDTQYF
TRBJ2-6,TRBD2,TRBV5-1,-,TGCGCCAGCAGGAGCGGGGGGCCGAGCTCTGGGGCCAACGTCCTGACTTTC,CASRSGGPSSGANVLTF
TRBJ2-5,TRBD2,TRBV9,-,TGTGCCAGCAGCGTAGGTCCTACTAGCGGCCAAGAGACCCAGTACTTC,CASSVGPTSGQETQYF
TRBJ1-4,TRBD1,TRBV19,few,TGTGCCAGTAAAAACCAGGGGGTCGGTGAAAAACTGTTTTTT,CASKNQGVGEKLFF
TRBJ1-6,TRBD1,TRBV6-6,once,TGTGCCAGCAGCCCCGGACAGGGGCTAAATAATTCACCCCTCCACTTT,CASSPGQGLNNSPLHF
TRBJ2-5,TRBD2,TRBV7-8,-,TGTGCCAGCAGCTTAGTAGCGGGGGAGATCGGGACCCAGTACTTC,CASSLVAGEIGTQYF
TRBJ2-2,TRBD2,TRBV7-2,-,TGTGCCAGCAGCACGACTAGCGGGGAGAACACCGGGGAGCTGTTTTTT,CASSTTSGENTGELFF
TRBJ2-3,-,TRBV3-1/TRBV3-2,-,TGTGCCAGCAGCCCAGGCCGGGGGTACTATACGCAGTATTTT,CASSPGRGYYTQYF
TRBJ2-3,-,TRBV28,-,TGTGCCAGCAGGGAGGACGCGGTGGCCACAGATACGCAGTATTTT,CASREDAVATDTQYF
TRBJ1-1,-,TRBV15,-,TGTGCCACCCGTTCAGGGGCTGGTGAAGCTTTCTTT,CATRSGAGEAFF
TRBJ2-2,-,TRBV6-2/TRBV6-3,few,TGTGCCAGCAGTTACGGTAGCGCCTCAGCCGCCGGGGAGCTGTTTTTT,CASSYGSASAAGELFF
TRBJ2-7,TRBD2,TRBV14,-,TGTGCCAGCAGCCAAGAAAGCCCCACCCTAGCGGGGGCCGCCTACGAGCAGTACTTC,CASSQESPTLAGAAYEQYF
TRBJ1-1,-,TRBV18,-,TGTGCCAGCTCACCAACGGGGACTGAAGCTTTCTTT,CASSPTGTEAFF
TRBJ2-7,-,TRBV28,-,TGTGCCAGCAGACTCTCACAGTCAATCTCCTCCTACGAGCAGTACTTC,CASRLSQSISSYEQYF